A single sample gave rise to the 17 T cell receptor beta chains below, sequenced in a study of cytomegalovirus exposure and HLA in healthy donors. This PCR relied on a set of 60 Vbeta primers and 13 Jbeta primers. Profiled with immunoSEQ multiplex PCR; TCRdb holds only in-frame clones, not every one. The data show under 200,000 clones, around three quarters seen once. Material for sequencing was PBMCs. These receptors all stem from a woman in her 50s in good health and CMV-seropositive.

The chain has TRBV6-6 and TRBJ2-7, with 10 nucleotides matching TRBD1. V was clipped by 5 bases and J by 2 bases; unmatched bases: 6. Germline assignment: CDR1 MNHNY and CDR2 SVGAGI (reference sequence). The CDR3 is made up of 15 amino acids. CDR3 coding DNA: TGTGCCAGCAGTCCCCCGGGACAGGGGACCTACGAGCAGTACTTC. Its protein product is CASSPPGQGTYEQYF.

The chain joins TRBV11-2 to TRBJ2-3; no reliable D call. The CDR3 is made up of 15 amino acids. Germline V gene data show CDR1 as SGHAT and CDR2 as FQNNGV. Trimming removed 5 bases at V and 3 bases at J, with 15 bases between. The CDR3 DNA reads as TGTGCCAGCAGCGGCCGTTGGGCGCGAACAGATACGCAGTATTTT. Protein: CASSGRWARTDTQYF. The full variable domain, with the rest looked up from reference TRBV11-2 and TRBJ2-3, is EAGVAQSPRYKIIEKRQSVAFWCNPISGHATLYWYQQILGQGPKLLIQFQNNGVVDDSQLPKDRFSAERLKGVDSTLKIQPAKLEDSAVYLCASSGRWARTDTQYFGPGTRLTVL.

The rearrangement uses TRBV6-4 and TRBJ1-2; D uncertain. Germline V gene lookup returns CDR1 MRHNA and CDR2 SNTAGT. V was shortened by 4 bases and J by 1 base, with 13 bases between the two germline ends. The CDR3 contains 15 residues. The CDR3 is CASSVGTGNNYGYTF. The CDR3 DNA is TGTGCCAGCAGTGTAGGAACGGGAAATAACTATGGCTACACCTTC.

This clone was recorded once. V and J are TRBV9 and TRBJ2-2; D unclear. From germline, CDR1 is SGDLS and CDR2 YYNGEE. This CDR3 region has 12 residues. Trimming stripped 2 bases from V and 5 bases from J, with 4 bases between. The CDR3 spells CASSVSTGELFF. The CDR3 DNA reads TGTGCCAGCAGCGTCAGTACCGGGGAGCTGTTTTTT.

This clone showed up just a few times. This chain links TRBV19 with TRBJ2-7, with 10 bases matching TRBD1. CDR1 and CDR2 (germline): LNHDA, SQIVND (reference sequence). The CDR3 covers 16 residues. V dropped 3 bases and J dropped 6; count of bases not matched to a gene: 11. The DNA for the CDR3 is TGTGCCAGTAGTATCCCCGGCCGGGACAGGGGCCTCGAGCAGTACTTC. It codes for CASSIPGRDRGLEQYF.

The chain joins TRBV19 to TRBJ2-7, with 8 bases identical to TRBD1. The CDR3 runs to 14 residues. Unmatched junction bases numbered 5, after V lost 4 bases and J lost 3 bases. Germline V lookup: CDR1 LNHDA, CDR2 SQIVND (reference sequence). The CDR3: CASSRQGINYEQYF. The CDR3 DNA is TGTGCCAGTAGTAGACAGGGGATTAACTACGAGCAGTACTTC. The whole variable domain, filled in from reference TRBV19 and TRBJ2-7, reads DGGITQSPKYLFRKEGQNVTLSCEQNLNHDAMYWYRQDPGQGLRLIYYSQIVNDFQKGDIAEGYSVSREKKESFPLTVTSAQKNPTAFYLCASSRQGINYEQYFGPGTRLTVT.

The V gene is TRBV28, the J gene TRBJ1-2, with D possibly TRBD1 on 6 matching bases. The CDR3 runs 13 residues. Per the germline V gene, CDR1 is MDHEN and CDR2 is SYDVKM. Trimming took 3 bases from V and 7 from J, leaving 12 bases between them. The CDR3 DNA sequence: TGTGCCAGCAGTTTTTCTATGACAGGTGGCTACACCTTC. Translated: CASSFSMTGGYTF.

V gene TRBV28 combines with J gene TRBJ1-5; 7 bases are a match to TRBD1. The CDR3 extends over 17 amino acids. V gave up 6 bases and J gave up 0 bases; unmatched junction bases: 11. Germline CDR1 and CDR2: MDHEN and SYDVKM. The CDR3 sequence: CASRSGTVSFSNQPQHF. Written as DNA, the CDR3 is TGTGCCAGCAGATCCGGGACAGTTTCTTTTAGCAATCAGCCCCAGCATTTT.

V gene TRBV6-5 combines with J gene TRBJ2-5, with 8 positions matching TRBD2. Trimming cost V 7 bases and J 6 bases; bases outside gene matches: 7. The germline CDR1 and CDR2 sequences are MNHEY and SVGAGI. The CDR3 covers 13 residues. CDR3 protein: CASTPGLEKTQYF. The DNA of the CDR3 is TGTGCCAGCACGCCGGGACTAGAGAAGACCCAGTACTTC.

V is TRBV7-2 and J is TRBJ2-7, with 9 bases that match TRBD2. With V trimmed by 5 bases and J by 6 bases, 11 bases remained unmatched. Germline V gives CDR1 SGHTA, CDR2 FQGNSA. This CDR3 has 15 amino acids. This chain's CDR3 is CASSLLAGVSAEQYF. The CDR3 nucleotides are TGTGCCAGCAGCCTCTTAGCGGGAGTCAGCGCCGAGCAGTACTTC.

DNA of the CDR3: TGTGCCAGCTCATCGGGACAGGAGTACAATGAGCAGTTCTTC. Its protein product is CASSSGQEYNEQFF. The chain recombines TRBV18 with TRBJ2-1, with TRBD1 matching over 8 bases. CDR1 and CDR2 from the germline V gene are KGHSH and LQKENI. CDR3 size: 14 residues. Trimming took 5 bases from V and 4 from J; bases not matched to a gene: 4.

The chain couples TRBV4-2 to TRBJ2-5, with 13 positions matching TRBD2. The V gene's germline CDR1 is LGHNA and CDR2 YNFKEQ. Trimming at V came to 3 bases and at J to 2 bases, leaving 6 bases not matched to a gene. The CDR3 runs to 17 residues. DNA of the CDR3: TGTGCCAGCAGCCACCGGCCGGGACTAGCGGGGCAAGAGACCCAGTACTTC. This encodes CASSHRPGLAGQETQYF.

The chain joins TRBV5-6 to TRBJ1-3; D ambiguous. CDR3 length equals 14 residues. With 0 bases removed from V and 0 bases from J, the gap between germline ends came to 4 bases. Germline loops: CDR1 SGHDT, CDR2 YYEEEE. The chain's CDR3 is CASSLAYSGNTIYF. In nucleotides, the CDR3 is TGTGCCAGCAGCTTGGCCTACTCTGGAAACACCATATATTTT.

V gene TRBV9 combines with J gene TRBJ2-6, with D possibly TRBD1 on 6 matching bases. CDR1 and CDR2 (germline): SGDLS, YYNGEE. The CDR3 runs 19 residues. With 3 bases removed from V and 0 bases from J, the gap between germline ends came to 19 bases. DNA for the CDR3: TGTGCCAGCAGCGCCTCCCCGAGGGGGAGTAACTCTGGGGCCAACGTCCTGACTTTC. Residues: CASSASPRGSNSGANVLTF.

This rearrangement joins TRBV27 to TRBJ2-3; D possibly corresponds to TRBD2 (5 bases). Per the germline V gene, CDR1 is MNHEY and CDR2 is SMNVEV (reference sequence). With 3 bases removed from V and 2 bases from J, the gap between germline ends came to 15 bases. The CDR3 runs 16 residues. This CDR3 is CASSFYRSGYTDTQYF. The CDR3 DNA sequence: TGTGCCAGCAGTTTCTATCGAAGCGGATACACAGATACGCAGTATTTT.

The genes are TRBV9 and TRBJ2-7; D is perhaps TRBD2 (5 bases). The length of the CDR3 is 16 residues. V was pared by 0 bases and J by 7 bases, with 20 bases between. Germline V gene sequence: CDR1 SGDLS, CDR2 YYNGEE. CDR3 protein: CASSVEPQPATREQYF. CDR3 DNA: TGTGCCAGCAGCGTAGAACCACAACCGGCAACTAGGGAGCAGTACTTC.

The rearrangement joins TRBV27 to TRBJ1-3, with D perhaps TRBD1 (5 bases). The germline V and J ends were trimmed by 6 bases and 4 bases, with 19 bases remaining between them. Germline V gene sequence: CDR1 MNHEY, CDR2 SMNVEV (reference sequence). The CDR3 is made up of 16 amino acids. This chain's CDR3 is CASSETAYGPGNTIYF. The CDR3 DNA is TGTGCCAGCAGCGAGACAGCGTACGGACCAGGAAACACCATATATTTT.